The 29 T cell receptor beta chains below all came from one sample that was sequenced in a study of blood T cell repertoires in COVID-19. Measured with immunoSEQ multiplex PCR; TCRdb has only the in-frame clones, and not every one. The sample comprises fewer than 30,000 clones, around nine tenths of which are singletons, and about 8% rests with the top ten. The sequencing input was peripheral blood. The origin of the receptors is a man aged 50-59 years with active COVID-19.

The gene calls are TRBV11-3 and TRBJ2-5; 7 positions match TRBD1. The junction had 12 bases not matched to a gene; V was cut back by 4 bases and J by 1 base. Germline CDR1 and CDR2: SGHNT and YENEEA. The CDR3 length is 17 residues. The chain's CDR3 is CASSSRQGEGPQETQYF. Here the CDR3 DNA reads TGTGCCAGCAGCTCCAGACAGGGAGAGGGCCCCCAAGAGACCCAGTACTTC.

The chain employs TRBV18 and TRBJ2-1; maybe TRBD1 (6 bases). Germline V gene data show CDR1 as KGHSH and CDR2 as LQKENI. The CDR3 has 14 residues. V lost 1 base and J 7 bases, leaving 11 bases between the germline ends. CDR3 DNA sequence: TGTGCCAGCTCACCACAGGGTAGGGGGAATGAGCAGTTCTTC. Protein: CASSPQGRGNEQFF.

The rearrangement joins TRBV6-5 to TRBJ2-5; 9 bases align to TRBD1. Germline V gene lookup returns CDR1 MNHEY and CDR2 SVGAGI. The ends lost 6 bases at V and 5 bases at J; junction bases unmatched: 4. The CDR3 is made up of 13 amino acids. The CDR3 bases are TGTGCCAGCAGCCGGGACAGGGACGAGACCCAGTACTTC. Encoded protein: CASSRDRDETQYF.

This sequence joins TRBV2 and TRBJ1-5, with 9 positions matching TRBD1. The CDR3 covers 18 residues. V lost 5 bases to trimming and J lost 0 bases; unmatched junction nucleotides: 11. Germline values: CDR1 SNHLY, CDR2 FYNNEI. DNA of the CDR3: TGTGCCAGCAGTAAAAGTCCCGGGACAGGGTATAGCAATCAGCCCCAGCATTTT. The encoded protein is CASSKSPGTGYSNQPQHF.

The V gene is TRBV5-1, the J gene TRBJ1-3; D ambiguous. The ends were cut back, 5 bases at V and 0 bases at J, with 9 bases in the middle. The germline V gene encodes CDR1 SGHRS and CDR2 YFSETQ. The CDR3 covers 14 residues. The CDR3 loop reads CASSSTGSGNTIYF. The CDR3 nucleotides read TGCGCCAGCAGTTCGACTGGCTCTGGAAACACCATATATTTT.

This clone appeared a single time. The rearrangement links TRBV6-4 to TRBJ1-1; possible D gene TRBD1, 5 bases. V was trimmed by 5 bases and J by 3 bases, leaving 10 bases between them. The CDR3 has 13 residues. Germline loops: CDR1 MRHNA, CDR2 SNTAGT. Here the CDR3 DNA reads TGTGCCAGCAGTCAGGGAAGGGACACTGAAGCTTTCTTT. Amino acids: CASSQGRDTEAFF.

The rearrangement joins TRBV19 to TRBJ2-3; 8 bases match TRBD1. CDR3 length equals 15 residues. V was pared by 5 bases and J by 6 bases, with 10 bases of the junction left unmatched. In germline, CDR1 is LNHDA, CDR2 SQIVND (reference sequence). This chain's CDR3 is CASSRDRGGGDTQYF. CDR3 DNA sequence: TGTGCCAGTAGTCGAGACAGGGGAGGCGGGGATACGCAGTATTTT.

A note on this clone: This sample includes further DNA sequences coding for the same CDR3. The chain couples TRBV5-1 to TRBJ2-1; D gene uncertain. Germline V gene data show CDR1 as SGHRS and CDR2 as YFSETQ. With 3 bases removed from V and 4 bases from J, the gap between germline ends came to 2 bases. CDR3 length: 11 amino acids. The CDR3 loop is CASSSYNEQFF. The CDR3, as DNA: TGCGCCAGCAGCTCTTACAATGAGCAGTTCTTC. The full variable domain, its missing parts supplied by reference TRBV5-1 and TRBJ2-1, is KAGVTQTPRYLIKTRGQQVTLSCSPISGHRSVSWYQQTPGQGLQFLFEYFSETQRNKGNFPGRFSGRQFSNSRSEMNVSTLELGDSALYLCASSSYNEQFFGPGTRLTVL.

The chain uses TRBV6-2 or TRBV6-3 and TRBJ2-7; 7 bases align to TRBD1. With V trimmed by 0 bases and J by 2 bases, 1 base remained unmatched. This CDR3 spans 14 amino acids. Germline lookup yields CDR1 MNHEY and CDR2 SVGEGT. This CDR3 reads CASSYSGQTYEQYV. CDR3 DNA: TGTGCCAGCAGTTACTCGGGACAGACCTACGAGCAGTACGTC.

This chain connects TRBV28 to TRBJ2-7; D perhaps matches TRBD1 (6 bases). The ends were cut back, 5 bases at V and 4 bases at J, with 15 bases in the middle. Per germline, CDR1 MDHEN and CDR2 SYDVKM. This CDR3 comprises 14 residues. CDR3: CASSTTRGGYEQYF. CDR3 DNA: TGTGCCAGCAGTACCACACGAGGGGGATACGAGCAGTACTTC.

The chain carries TRBV6-2 or TRBV6-3 and TRBJ1-6; 10 nucleotides line up with TRBD1. From germline, CDR1 is MNHEY and CDR2 SVGEGT. This CDR3 has 16 amino acids. Trimming cost V 2 bases and J 6 bases; bases outside gene matches: 4. The CDR3 DNA follows: TGTGCCAGCAGTTACCCCGGGACAGGGGTTAATTCACCCCTCCACTTT. Translation gives CASSYPGTGVNSPLHF.

This chain links TRBV24-1 with TRBJ2-1; D might be TRBD1 (5 bases). This CDR3 contains 15 residues. Per the germline V gene, CDR1 is KGHDR and CDR2 is SFDVKD. The ends were cut back, 5 bases at V and 6 bases at J, with 16 bases in the middle. CDR3 in DNA: TGTGCCACCAGTGGACGGACACGGACGTCCAATGAGCAGTTCTTC. This translates into CATSGRTRTSNEQFF.

The rearrangement uses TRBV7-2 and TRBJ1-1, with 7 positions matching TRBD1. The CDR3 is made up of 14 amino acids. With 4 bases clipped from V and 5 bases from J, the junction kept 7 bases outside the gene matches. CDR1 SGHTA and CDR2 FQGNSA come from the germline V gene. This chain's CDR3 is CASSSLDRVTEAFF. CDR3 DNA sequence: TGTGCCAGCAGCTCATTAGACAGGGTGACTGAAGCTTTCTTT.

The chain combines TRBV18 with TRBJ1-2, with 7 bases identical to TRBD1. CDR3 length equals 17 residues. Germline values: CDR1 KGHSH, CDR2 LQKENI. V shed 5 bases, J shed 8 bases, and the junction held 20 bases outside the gene matches. CDR3 nucleotides: TGTGCCAGCTCAACAATACTCGGGACAGAACCAGGCCGGGGCTACACCTTC. Encoded protein: CASSTILGTEPGRGYTF.

This clone was seen once. DNA of the CDR3: TGCAGCGTTAACGGGGTGAAGGGTATCGACACTGAAGCTTTCTTT. This gives the protein CSVNGVKGIDTEAFF. The chain uses TRBV29-1 and TRBJ1-1; D call uncertain. Germline lookup yields CDR1 SQVTM and CDR2 ANQGSEA. The CDR3 has 15 residues. Trimming shortened V by 5 bases and J by 3 bases, and 19 bases separated the two germline ends. The full variable domain, its missing parts supplied by reference TRBV29-1 and TRBJ1-1, is SAVISQKPSRDICQRGTSLTIQCQVDSQVTMMFWYRQQPGQSLTLIATANQGSEATYESGFVIDKFPISRPNLTFSTLTVSNMSPEDSSIYLCSVNGVKGIDTEAFFGQGTRLTVV.

This chain joins TRBV10-1 and TRBJ1-4; perhaps TRBD1 as D (6 bases). CDR1 is WNHNN, CDR2 SYGVQD, per germline (reference sequence). CDR3 size: 15 residues. Trimming cost V 2 bases and J 8 bases, with 15 bases left between them. The CDR3 sequence is CASSERAQGTEKLFF. DNA for the CDR3: TGCGCCAGCAGTGAGAGGGCACAGGGCACCGAAAAACTGTTTTTT.

V and J are TRBV29-1 and TRBJ1-2; no clear D gene. The germline CDR1 and CDR2 sequences are SQVTM and ANQGSEA. V lost 1 base and J lost 7, with 10 bases in between. This CDR3 has 12 amino acids. CDR3 loop: CSVEGDIAGYTF. In DNA, the CDR3 is TGCAGCGTTGAAGGAGACATCGCTGGCTACACCTTC.

The V call is TRBV28, the J call TRBJ1-1; 8 bases are a match to TRBD1. The CDR3 sequence is 14 residues long. CDR1 is MDHEN, CDR2 SYDVKM, per germline. J lost 6 bases, V lost 5 bases, and 8 bases had no gene match. The CDR3 reads CASSHDRGSSEAFF. DNA of the CDR3: TGTGCCAGCAGTCATGACAGGGGCTCCTCTGAAGCTTTCTTT.

This clone has only a few counts. The chain joins TRBV27 to TRBJ1-5; 7 nucleotides match TRBD1. The CDR3 has 15 residues. Germline V lookup: CDR1 MNHEY, CDR2 SMNVEV (reference sequence). J gave up 4 bases and V 2 bases, and 5 bases lay outside the gene matches. This CDR3 reads CASSLGQALNQPQHF. In nucleotides, the CDR3 is TGTGCCAGCAGTTTAGGACAGGCCTTGAATCAGCCCCAGCATTTT.

A single count supports this clone. CDR3 coding DNA: TGTGCCAGCAGCCAGAGACAGGGCGAAAAACTGTTTTTT. Protein product: CASSQRQGEKLFF. This sequence joins TRBV14 and TRBJ1-4, with TRBD1 identical over 7 bases. J lost 8 bases, V lost 3 bases, and 3 bases had no gene match. Germline CDR1 reads SGHDN; CDR2 reads FVKESK. CDR3 length equals 13 residues.

This chain connects TRBV5-3 to TRBJ2-7; 7 nucleotides agree with TRBD1. TRBV5-3 is placed among ORFs of uncertain function. This CDR3 region has 14 residues. The V segment lost 3 bases and the J segment 3 bases; nucleotides outside the gene matches: 6. In DNA form, the CDR3 reads TGTGCCAGAAGCTATACAGGGGCGGGCTACGAGCAGTACGTC. As protein: CARSYTGAGYEQYV.

V gene TRBV9 combines with J gene TRBJ1-6, with D perhaps TRBD1 (5 bases). This CDR3 has 14 residues. V was clipped by 4 bases and J by 10 bases, with 15 bases between them. CDR1 SGDLS and CDR2 YYNGEE come from the germline V gene. CDR3 sequence (DNA): TGTGCCAGCAGCCTAGGGGAGGGTGACTCACCCCTCCACTTT. Translated, it gives CASSLGEGDSPLHF.

The count of this clone is one. The CDR3 coding sequence is TGTGCCGGCACTTTTGGGGCAAAGTATGGCTACACCTTC. Residues: CAGTFGAKYGYTF. The gene calls are TRBV19 and TRBJ1-2; D may be TRBD1 (5 bases). CDR3 length: 13 residues. Germline-derived CDR1 and CDR2 are LNHDA and SQIVND (reference sequence). The V end was cut by 11 bases, the J end by 5 bases, with 18 bases between.

This chain connects TRBV7-2 to TRBJ1-6; the D gene is possibly TRBD1 (6 bases). The CDR3 extends over 18 amino acids. Per germline, CDR1 SGHTA and CDR2 FQGNSA. Deletions cut 1 base from V and 5 bases from J, with 18 bases between. The CDR3 DNA reads TGTGCCAGCAGCTTAGAACGGGGCAGGGGACCGAATAATTCACCCCTCCACTTT. Its protein product is CASSLERGRGPNNSPLHF.

The chain uses TRBV18 and TRBJ2-7; weak D call: TRBD1 (6 bases). V was trimmed by 0 bases and J by 3 bases, leaving 9 bases between them. Per the germline V gene, CDR1 is KGHSH and CDR2 is LQKENI. This CDR3 spans 14 amino acids. The CDR3 here is CASSPPTGLYEQYF. The DNA for the CDR3 is TGTGCCAGCTCACCACCGACAGGTCTCTACGAGCAGTACTTC. The variable domain in full, with the rest retrieved from reference TRBV18 and TRBJ2-7, is NAGVMQNPRHLVRRRGQEARLRCSPMKGHSHVYWYRQLPEEGLKFMVYLQKENIIDESGMPKERFSAEFPKEGPSILRIQQVVRGDSAAYFCASSPPTGLYEQYFGPGTRLTVT.

This chain links TRBV2 with TRBJ2-1, with 13 bases aligning to TRBD2. Germline V CDR1 and CDR2: SNHLY, FYNNEI. The V gene end was trimmed by 8 bases and the J gene end by 2 bases; junction bases not matched to a gene: 9. CDR3 size: 17 residues. CDR3 region: CASPGLAGNPPYNEQFF. The CDR3 DNA is TGTGCCAGCCCGGGACTAGCGGGGAACCCTCCCTACAATGAGCAGTTCTTC.

This clone was seen more than once but under ten times. V and J are TRBV10-3 and TRBJ2-7; a weak D match, TRBD1 (6 bases). V lost 3 bases and J 6 bases, leaving 9 bases between the germline ends. This CDR3 region has 12 residues. Germline V CDR1 and CDR2: ENHRY, SYGVKD. The CDR3 sequence is CAISEGGTEQYV. The DNA for the CDR3 is TGTGCCATCAGTGAAGGGGGTACCGAGCAGTACGTC.

The chain carries TRBV7-2 and TRBJ1-2; a weak D match, TRBD1 (6 bases). V was clipped by 0 bases and J by 8 bases, with 10 bases between them. The CDR3 consists of 13 residues. CDR1 and CDR2 (germline): SGHTA, FQGNSA. The CDR3 loop reads CASSLATGSGYTF. DNA of the CDR3: TGTGCCAGCAGCTTAGCAACAGGGAGCGGCTACACCTTC.

The chain recombines TRBV11-2 with TRBJ2-2; D is ambiguous. CDR3 length: 13 residues. The V gene's germline CDR1 is SGHAT and CDR2 FQNNGV. V was cut by 5 bases and J by 7 bases, with 11 bases left in between. The CDR3 nucleotides read TGTGCCAGCAGCCACCGTCGGGTCGGGGAGCTGTTTTTT. This encodes CASSHRRVGELFF. The full variable domain, its missing parts supplied by reference TRBV11-2 and TRBJ2-2, is EAGVAQSPRYKIIEKRQSVAFWCNPISGHATLYWYQQILGQGPKLLIQFQNNGVVDDSQLPKDRFSAERLKGVDSTLKIQPAKLEDSAVYLCASSHRRVGELFFGEGSRLTVL.